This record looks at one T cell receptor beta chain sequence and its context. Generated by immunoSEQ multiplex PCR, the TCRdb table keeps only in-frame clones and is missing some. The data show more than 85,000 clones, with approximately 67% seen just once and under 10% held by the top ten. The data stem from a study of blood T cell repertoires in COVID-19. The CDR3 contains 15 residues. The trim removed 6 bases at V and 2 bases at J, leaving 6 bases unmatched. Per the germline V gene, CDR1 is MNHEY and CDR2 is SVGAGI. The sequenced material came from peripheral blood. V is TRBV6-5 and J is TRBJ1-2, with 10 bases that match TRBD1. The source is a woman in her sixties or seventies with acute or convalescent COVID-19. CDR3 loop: CASSLPGQGNYGYTF. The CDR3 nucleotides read TGTGCCAGCAGCCTCCCGGGACAGGGGAACTATGGCTACACCTTC.